The present TCR beta chain was sequenced within a study of shared clonotypes between healthy human individuals. Overall study findings and caveats: The low donor count limited represented genetic and exposure-history diversity.

Unsorted PBMC DNA was run through sequencing on ten immunoSEQ deep assay plates. Method: immunoSEQ multiplex PCR; TCRdb's copy keeps in-frame clones and lacks some. The sample yields approximately 480,000 clones, 75% to 80% seen once. With regard to this clone: Its antigen is undetermined.

This CDR3 region has 20 residues. Germline CDR1 reads MDHEN; CDR2 reads SYDVKM. With V trimmed by 6 bases and J by 7 bases, 25 bases remained unmatched. The sample taken for sequencing was PBMCs. The TCR sequence derives from a woman aged 35 to 49 in good health. Some clones in this sample may be carry-over from other donors' samples. The V call is TRBV28, the J call TRBJ2-1; 9 bases line up with TRBD2. This CDR3 is CASSLRDSRSLAGSGNEQFF. CDR3 coding DNA: TGTGCCAGCAGCTTAAGGGACAGCCGGTCCCTAGCGGGATCGGGGAATGAGCAGTTCTTC.